This TCR beta chain was recovered during a study of blood T cell repertoires in COVID-19. Trimming at V came to 3 bases and at J to 8 bases, leaving 14 bases not matched to a gene. Germline values: CDR1 MNHEY, CDR2 SMNVEV (reference sequence). This CDR3 has 16 residues. Assay: immunoSEQ multiplex PCR; the TCRdb copy retains only in-frame clones and omits some. The sample lists 150,000 to 200,000 clones; less than 85% were seen once. This chain uses TRBV27 with TRBJ1-2; 8 bases align to TRBD1. Sequenced sample: PBMCs or T cells enriched from blood (not recorded which). The receptor comes from a man aged 50 to 60 who had recovered from COVID-19. The CDR3 nucleotides read TGTGCCAGCAGTTTCGGACAGGGTCGTTCATTTGGCGGCTACACCTTC. Translation: CASSFGQGRSFGGYTF.